This TCR beta chain was recorded in a study of blood T cell repertoires in COVID-19. Study context: Collection of acute and convalescent COVID-19 samples took place in the United States, Italy and Spain. PBMCs, B-cell-depleted T cells, or T cells were the source of the cDNA or gDNA that made up the material.

Enrolment of Seattle patients took place during active infection, and they were followed longitudinally. The assay was immunoSEQ multiplex PCR, and TCRdb's table has in-frame clones only and misses some. The table shows approximately 58,000 clones, with roughly four fifths occurring only once. Sequencing was done on a sample of peripheral blood. The sequence came from a man between 60 and 75 years old with COVID-19, enrolled during active disease.

CDR3 coding DNA: TGTGCCAGCAGCTTTTATAGCAATCAGCCCCAGCATTTT. Translated: CASSFYSNQPQHF. The genes are TRBV7-9 and TRBJ1-5; D unresolved. This CDR3 region has 13 residues. Trimming removed 3 bases at V and 0 bases at J, with 3 bases between. Germline values: CDR1 SEHNR, CDR2 FQNEAQ (reference sequence).